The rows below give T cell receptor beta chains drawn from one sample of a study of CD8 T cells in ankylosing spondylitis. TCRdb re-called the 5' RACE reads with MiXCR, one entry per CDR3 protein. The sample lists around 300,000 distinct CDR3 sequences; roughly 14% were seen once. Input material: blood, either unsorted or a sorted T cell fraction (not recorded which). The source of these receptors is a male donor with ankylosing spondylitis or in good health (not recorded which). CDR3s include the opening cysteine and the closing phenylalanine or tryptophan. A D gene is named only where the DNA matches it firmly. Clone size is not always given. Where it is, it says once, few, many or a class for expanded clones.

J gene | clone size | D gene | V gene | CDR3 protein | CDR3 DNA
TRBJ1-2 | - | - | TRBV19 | CASSIGRGGYTF | TGTGCCAGTAGTATAGGGCGCGGAGGCTACACCTTC
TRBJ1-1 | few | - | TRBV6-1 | CASTPKGWENTEAFF | TGTGCCAGCACCCCGAAGGGGTGGGAGAACACTGAAGCTTTCTTT
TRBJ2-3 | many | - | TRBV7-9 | CASSNTDTQYF | TGTGCCAGCAGCAACACAGATACGCAGTATTTT
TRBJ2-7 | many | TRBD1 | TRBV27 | CPRDRGYEQYF | TGCCCTCGGGACAGGGGGTACGAGCAGTACTTC
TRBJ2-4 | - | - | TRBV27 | CASSRGADFLAKNIQYF | TGTGCCAGCAGTCGGGGGGCAGACTTCCTAGCCAAAAACATTCAGTACTTC
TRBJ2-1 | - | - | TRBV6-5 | CASSYSRNEQFF | TGTGCCAGCAGTTACAGCCGGAATGAGCAGTTCTTC
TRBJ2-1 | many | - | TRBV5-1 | CASSLVWGEQFF | TGCGCCAGCAGCTTGGTGTGGGGTGAGCAGTTCTTC
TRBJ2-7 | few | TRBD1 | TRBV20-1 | CSARTGEGSYEQYF | TGCAGTGCTAGGACAGGGGAAGGGTCCTACGAGCAGTACTTC
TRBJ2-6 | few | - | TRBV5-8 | CASSLFGGTPGANVLTF | TGTGCCAGCAGCTTGTTTGGGGGGACCCCTGGGGCCAACGTCCTGACTTTC
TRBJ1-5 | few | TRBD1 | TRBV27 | CASSRDRAGNQPQHF | TGTGCCAGCAGCCGAGACAGGGCTGGCAATCAGCCCCAGCATTTT
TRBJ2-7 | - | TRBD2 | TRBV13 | CASSLFDSGKYEQYF | TGTGCCAGCAGCTTGTTTGATAGCGGGAAATACGAGCAGTACTTC
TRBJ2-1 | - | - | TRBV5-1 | CASSPNAGIREQFF | TGCGCCAGCAGCCCTAATGCGGGCATCCGTGAGCAGTTCTTC
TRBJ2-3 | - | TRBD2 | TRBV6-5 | CASGTGGAQYF | TGTGCCAGCGGAACTGGGGGGGCGCAGTATTTT
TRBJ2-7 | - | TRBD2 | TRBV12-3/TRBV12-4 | CASRLQTSGVYEQYF | TGTGCCAGCAGGCTCCAGACTAGCGGGGTCTACGAGCAGTACTTC
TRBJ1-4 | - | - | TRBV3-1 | CASSRDQREKLFF | TGTGCCAGCAGCCGGGACCAACGGGAAAAACTGTTTTTT
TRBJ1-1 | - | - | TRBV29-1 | CSVRKGGFSEAFF | TGCAGCGTACGAAAGGGGGGGTTCTCTGAAGCTTTCTTT
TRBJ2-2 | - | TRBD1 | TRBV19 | CASYRGRSETGELFF | TGTGCCAGTTACAGGGGGAGGTCGGAAACCGGGGAGCTGTTTTTT
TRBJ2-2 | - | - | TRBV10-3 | CAIRTHTGELFF | TGTGCCATCAGGACGCACACCGGGGAGCTGTTTTTT
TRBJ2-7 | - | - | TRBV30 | CAWSVRGNEQYF | TGTGCCTGGAGTGTACGAGGGAACGAGCAGTACTTC
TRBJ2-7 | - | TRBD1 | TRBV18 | CASSLRDRANEQYF | TGTGCCAGCTCACTACGGGACAGGGCTAACGAGCAGTACTTC
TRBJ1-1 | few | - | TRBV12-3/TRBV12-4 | CASRGSSTEAFF | TGTGCCAGCAGGGGTAGTAGCACTGAAGCTTTCTTT
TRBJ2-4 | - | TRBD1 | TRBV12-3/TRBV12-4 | CASSPTGVVAKNIQYF | TGTGCCAGCAGCCCCACAGGGGTCGTAGCCAAAAACATTCAGTACTTC
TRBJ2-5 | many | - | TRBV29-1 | CSVEENGIETQYF | TGCAGCGTTGAAGAAAACGGGATCGAGACCCAGTACTTC
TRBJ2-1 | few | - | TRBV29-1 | CSANSDRSTYNEQFF | TGCAGCGCTAACTCCGACAGGTCAACCTACAATGAGCAGTTCTTC
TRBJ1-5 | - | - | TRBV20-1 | CSARGGRTARRQPQHF | TGCAGTGCTAGAGGGGGACGAACAGCTAGGAGACAGCCCCAGCATTTT
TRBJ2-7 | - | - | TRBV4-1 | CASSQGQGIAEQYF | TGCGCCAGCAGCCAAGGGCAGGGTATAGCCGAGCAGTACTTC
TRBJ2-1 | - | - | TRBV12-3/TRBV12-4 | CASSLDRTTAGDEQFF | TGTGCCAGCAGTTTGGACAGGACTACGGCGGGGGATGAGCAGTTCTTC
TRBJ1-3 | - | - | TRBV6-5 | CASSYSPYGNTIYF | TGTGCCAGCAGTTACTCGCCCTACGGAAACACCATATATTTT
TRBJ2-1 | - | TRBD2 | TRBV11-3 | CASSPRLASYNEQFF | TGTGCCAGCAGCCCCCGACTAGCGAGCTACAATGAGCAGTTCTTC
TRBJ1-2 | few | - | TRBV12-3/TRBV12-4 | CASSRRGYGYTF | TGTGCCAGCAGCCGCCGAGGCTATGGCTACACCTTC
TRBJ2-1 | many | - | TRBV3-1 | CASSFRRGDEQFF | TGTGCCAGCAGCTTTAGAAGAGGCGATGAGCAGTTCTTC
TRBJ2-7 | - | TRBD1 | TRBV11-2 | CASSQLTGPYEQYF | TGTGCCAGCAGCCAGCTGACAGGGCCCTACGAGCAGTACTTC
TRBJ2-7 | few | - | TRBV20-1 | CSARDDGSSYEQYF | TGCAGTGCTAGAGATGACGGTAGCTCCTACGAGCAGTACTTC
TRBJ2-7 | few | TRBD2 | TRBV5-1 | CASSLGLAGGLNEQYF | TGCGCCAGCAGCTTGGGACTAGCGGGAGGTCTCAACGAGCAGTACTTC
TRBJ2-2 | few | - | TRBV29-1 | CSVGDEDTGELFF | TGCAGCGTCGGGGATGAGGACACCGGGGAGCTGTTTTTT
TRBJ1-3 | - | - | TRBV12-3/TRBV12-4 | CASSPGTIYF | TGTGCCAGCAGCCCCGGCACCATATATTTT
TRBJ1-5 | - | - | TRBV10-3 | CAIKGTSYGQPQHF | TGTGCCATCAAGGGGACGTCCTATGGACAGCCCCAGCATTTT
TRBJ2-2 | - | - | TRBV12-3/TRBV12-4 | CASSLGGPGTGELFF | TGTGCCAGCAGTTTAGGTGGGCCAGGCACCGGGGAGCTGTTTTTT
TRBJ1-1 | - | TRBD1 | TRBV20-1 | CSARTGEGMTEAFF | TGCAGTGCCCGGACAGGGGAAGGAATGACTGAAGCTTTCTTT
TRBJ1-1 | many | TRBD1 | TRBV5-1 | CASSPRQGGGTEAFF | TGCGCCAGCAGCCCAAGACAGGGAGGGGGCACTGAAGCTTTCTTT
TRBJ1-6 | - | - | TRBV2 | CASSLALDSSYNSPLHF | TGTGCCAGCAGTCTCGCCCTGGACAGCTCCTATAATTCACCCCTCCACTTT
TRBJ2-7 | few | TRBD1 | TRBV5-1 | CASSTGQGAGEQYF | TGCGCCAGCAGCACAGGACAGGGGGCGGGCGAGCAGTACTTC
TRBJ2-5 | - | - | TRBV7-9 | CASSSGINQQETQYF | TGTGCCAGCAGCTCGGGAATAAATCAACAAGAGACCCAGTACTTC
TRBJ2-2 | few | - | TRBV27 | CASSYREDTGELFF | TGTGCCAGCAGTTATAGGGAGGACACCGGGGAGCTGTTTTTT
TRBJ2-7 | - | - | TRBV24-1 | CATSGSTGEQYF | TGTGCCACCAGTGGCTCGACAGGAGAGCAGTACTTC
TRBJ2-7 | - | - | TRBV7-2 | CASSLATRDEQYF | TGTGCCAGCAGCTTAGCAACCCGGGACGAGCAGTACTTC
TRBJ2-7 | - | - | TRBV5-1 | CASSLANQGGKYEQYF | TGCGCCAGCAGCTTGGCCAATCAGGGGGGAAAATACGAGCAGTACTTC
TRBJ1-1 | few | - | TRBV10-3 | CASTGYKGNTEAFF | TGTGCCAGCACGGGATACAAGGGGAACACTGAAGCTTTCTTT
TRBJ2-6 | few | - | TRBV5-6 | CASSLGLGTYSGANVLTF | TGTGCCAGCAGCTTGGGTCTTGGCACCTACTCTGGGGCCAACGTCCTGACTTTC
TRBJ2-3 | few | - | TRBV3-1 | CASSRAVWDTQYF | TGTGCCAGCAGCCGTGCGGTGTGGGATACGCAGTATTTT